The TCR beta chain under discussion was sequenced for a study of T-cell reconstitution after alpha-beta-depleted transplantation in children. CDR1 is SEHNR, CDR2 FQNEAQ, per germline (reference sequence). The CDR3 spans 17 residues. V lost 4 bases, J lost 0 bases, and 8 bases stayed unmatched. A library of TCRbeta sequences, prepared with unique molecular identifiers, was generated. TCRdb fed the PCR reads into MiXCR, producing one record per CDR3 protein. This table has 440,000 or so distinct CDR3 sequences, roughly a tenth appearing once. The V gene is TRBV7-9, the J gene TRBJ2-3; 9 nucleotides agree with TRBD2. The sample here was PBMCs from the stem cell graft donor, taken from the stem cell graft. This clonotype originated in a human donor who donated a stem cell graft to a child with acute myeloid leukemia. CDR3 DNA sequence: TGTGCCAGCAGCTCTTTTCCCGGGACTAGCAGCACAGATACGCAGTATTTT. Translating it yields CASSSFPGTSSTDTQYF.